One sample yielded the 3 T cell receptor beta chains listed below, sequenced in a study of shared clonotypes between healthy human individuals. This table comes from immunoSEQ multiplex PCR, and its TCRdb copy is limited to in-frame clones, with some not included. The repertoire holds around 610,000 clones, with around 96% as singletons. Naive CD8 cells, CD45RO-negative and positively selected for CCR7, excluded terminally differentiated effector memory CD45RA+ cells. Material: naive CD8+ T cells sorted from blood. These receptor sequences come from a woman aged 25 to 45 in good health.

The chain has TRBV7-9 and TRBJ2-7; 9 nucleotides line up with TRBD1. The CDR3 has 13 amino acids. V was clipped by 5 bases and J by 7 bases; unmatched bases: 6. From germline, CDR1 is SEHNR and CDR2 FQNEAQ (reference sequence). CDR3 nucleotides: TGTGCCAGCAGCCCCGGGACAGGGTTTGAGCAGTACTTC. The encoded protein is CASSPGTGFEQYF.

The genes are TRBV9 and TRBJ1-5; D unclear. This CDR3 is 14 amino acids long. CDR1 and CDR2 from the germline V gene are SGDLS and YYNGEE. Trimming removed 4 bases from V and 4 bases from J, with 12 bases in between. This CDR3 is CASSLGGWNQPQHF. The CDR3 nucleotides are TGTGCCAGCAGCCTCGGTGGTTGGAATCAGCCCCAGCATTTT.

This chain connects TRBV5-1 to TRBJ2-1; 10 bases match TRBD2. This CDR3 is 15 amino acids long. Germline loops: CDR1 SGHRS, CDR2 YFSETQ. V lost 6 bases and J lost 2; bases outside the gene matches: 5. In DNA, the CDR3 is TGCGCCAGCACAGGAGCGGGAGGGCCCTACAATGAGCAGTTCTTC. Translating it yields CASTGAGGPYNEQFF. The full variable domain, with the rest looked up from reference TRBV5-1 and TRBJ2-1, is KAGVTQTPRYLIKTRGQQVTLSCSPISGHRSVSWYQQTPGQGLQFLFEYFSETQRNKGNFPGRFSGRQFSNSRSEMNVSTLELGDSALYLCASTGAGGPYNEQFFGPGTRLTVL.